This is a list of T cell receptor beta chains from one sample in a study of shared clonotypes between healthy human individuals. Method: immunoSEQ multiplex PCR; TCRdb's copy keeps in-frame clones and lacks some. This sample has about 2.5 million clones; roughly 92% occur once, and the top ten carry around 0.38%. The sequencing input was naive CD4+ T cells from PBMCs. These receptors originate from a man between 18 and 29 years old in good health. Some clones in this sample may be carry-over from other donors' samples. CDR3s include the opening cysteine and the closing phenylalanine or tryptophan. The D gene is left open where the match is weak. Size is stated for part of the rows, as once, few or many counts, or as a class when the clone is expanded.

TRBJ1-2,TRBV9,TRBD1,NA,TGTGCCAGCAGCGTAGCGGGACAGTCGCAGGGTGGCTACACCTTC,CASSVAGQSQGGYTF
TRBJ2-7,TRBV28,TRBD2,NA,TGTGCCAGCAGTTTATTAGGTAGGGACTACTCCTACGAGCAGTACTTC,CASSLLGRDYSYEQYF
TRBJ1-4,TRBV13,NA,NA,TGTGCCAGCAGCTTAGCTGGACGCGGGGAAAAACTGTTTTTT,CASSLAGRGEKLFF
TRBJ2-5,TRBV21-1,NA,NA,TGTGCCAGCAGCAAACCGCAGGGCAGGCAGACCCAGTACTTC,CASSKPQGRQTQYF
TRBJ2-7,TRBV6-5,NA,NA,TGTGCCAGCAGTTTACAGGGCCACGAGCAGTACTTC,CASSLQGHEQYF
TRBJ1-5,TRBV5-3,NA,NA,TGTGCCAGAAGCTTGTTTCGTCCCCAGCATTTT,CARSLFRPQHF
TRBJ1-5,TRBV9,NA,NA,TGTGCCAGCAGCGCATCTCAGGGGTCTCAGCCCCAGCATTTT,CASSASQGSQPQHF
TRBJ2-1,TRBV2,NA,NA,TGTGCCAGCAGTCAACAGGGTTTGGGTGAGCAGTTCTTC,CASSQQGLGEQFF
TRBJ2-5,TRBV9,TRBD2,once,TGTGCCAGCAGCGACGGGACTAGCGTTGCGGGGGGGATCGCGACCCAGTACTTC,CASSDGTSVAGGIATQYF
TRBJ1-2,TRBV19,TRBD1,NA,TGTGCCAGTAGTATGGGGACAGGGGGGAACTATGGCTACACCTTC,CASSMGTGGNYGYTF
TRBJ2-7,TRBV28,NA,NA,TGTGCCAGCAGTTTTTCAGGAGAATACTACGAGCAGTACTTC,CASSFSGEYYEQYF
TRBJ2-1,TRBV6-1,NA,NA,TGTGCCAGCACGGGGCCCTCCTACAATGAGCAGTTCTTC,CASTGPSYNEQFF
TRBJ1-4,TRBV7-9,NA,NA,TGTGCCAGCAGCTCGTTACTGGATGCAACTAATGAAAAACTGTTTTTT,CASSSLLDATNEKLFF
TRBJ1-2,TRBV6-1,NA,NA,TGTGCCAGCAGTTTTCCCCCACCTAATTATGGCTACACCTTC,CASSFPPPNYGYTF
TRBJ2-7,TRBV28,TRBD2,NA,TGTGCCAGCAGAGAGGGAGGGGCAGCCTACGAGCAGTACTTC,CASREGGAAYEQYF
TRBJ2-5,TRBV9,TRBD1,NA,TGTGCCAGCAGCCCCGGACAGGGGAATCGGGAGACCCAGTACTTC,CASSPGQGNRETQYF
TRBJ2-5,TRBV5-5,NA,NA,TGTGCCAGCAGCTTGGTAGGGGGTGGTATAGAGACCCAGTACTTC,CASSLVGGGIETQYF